This TCR beta chain was recovered during a study of T cell repertoires in cytomegalovirus infection. TCRdb itself ran the reads through MiXCR, one entry per CDR3 protein. Here the sample spans 630,000 or so distinct CDR3 sequences, 20% to 30% being singletons. The CDR3 contains 15 residues. Germline V lookup: CDR1 MGHRA, CDR2 YSYEKL. Trimming took 0 bases from V and 4 from J, leaving 9 bases between them. V gene TRBV4-1 combines with J gene TRBJ1-4; D is unresolved. This clonotype originated in a human donor in good health (CMV status not recorded). Some clones in this sample may be carry-over from other donors' samples. The sample taken for sequencing was CD8+ T cells from PBMCs. The CDR3, as DNA: TGCGCCAGCAGCCAAGAGAGAAGGAATAATGAAAAACTGTTTTTT. It codes for CASSQERRNNEKLFF.